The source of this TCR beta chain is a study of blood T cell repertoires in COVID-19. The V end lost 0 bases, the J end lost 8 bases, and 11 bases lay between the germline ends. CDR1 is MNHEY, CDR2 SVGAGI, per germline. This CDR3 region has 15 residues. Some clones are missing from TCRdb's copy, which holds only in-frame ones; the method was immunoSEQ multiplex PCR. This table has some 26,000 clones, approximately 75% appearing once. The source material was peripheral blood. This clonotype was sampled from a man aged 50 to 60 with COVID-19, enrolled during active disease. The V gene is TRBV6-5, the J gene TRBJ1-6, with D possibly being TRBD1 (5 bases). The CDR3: CASSYSGRVDSPLHF. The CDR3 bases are TGTGCCAGCAGTTACTCGGGCAGGGTGGATTCACCCCTCCACTTT.